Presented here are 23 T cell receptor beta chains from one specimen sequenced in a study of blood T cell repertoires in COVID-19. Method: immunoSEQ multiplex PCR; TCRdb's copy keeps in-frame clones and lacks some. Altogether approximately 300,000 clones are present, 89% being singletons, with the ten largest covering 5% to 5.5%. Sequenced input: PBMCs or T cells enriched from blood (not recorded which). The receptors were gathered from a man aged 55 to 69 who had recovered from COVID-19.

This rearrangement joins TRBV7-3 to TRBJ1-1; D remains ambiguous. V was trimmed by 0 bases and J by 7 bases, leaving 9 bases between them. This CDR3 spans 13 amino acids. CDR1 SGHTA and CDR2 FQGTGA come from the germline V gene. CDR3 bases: TGTGCCAGCAGCTTAACGGAGGGTCGTGAAGCTTTCTTT. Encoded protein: CASSLTEGREAFF.

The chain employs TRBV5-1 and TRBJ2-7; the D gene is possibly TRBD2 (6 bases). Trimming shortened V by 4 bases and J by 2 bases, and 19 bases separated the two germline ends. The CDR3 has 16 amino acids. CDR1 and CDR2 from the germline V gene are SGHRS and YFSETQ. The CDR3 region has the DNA TGCGCCAGCAGCCTCCTGGGAGCGGGCCTAACCTACGAGCAGTACTTC. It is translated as CASSLLGAGLTYEQYF.

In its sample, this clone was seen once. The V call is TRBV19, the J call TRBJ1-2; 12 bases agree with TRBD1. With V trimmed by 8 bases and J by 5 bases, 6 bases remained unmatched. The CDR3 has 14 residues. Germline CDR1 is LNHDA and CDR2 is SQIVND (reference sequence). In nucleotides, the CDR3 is TGTGCCAGTGGGGACAGGGGGCAAGGGTATGGCTACACCTTC. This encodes CASGDRGQGYGYTF.

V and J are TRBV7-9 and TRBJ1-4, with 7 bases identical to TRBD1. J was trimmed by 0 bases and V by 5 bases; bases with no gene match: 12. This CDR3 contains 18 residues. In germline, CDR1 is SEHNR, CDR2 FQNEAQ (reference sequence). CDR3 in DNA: TGTGCCAGCAGCCCCCGACAGGGCGGACTTGCAACTAATGAAAAACTGTTTTTT. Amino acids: CASSPRQGGLATNEKLFF.

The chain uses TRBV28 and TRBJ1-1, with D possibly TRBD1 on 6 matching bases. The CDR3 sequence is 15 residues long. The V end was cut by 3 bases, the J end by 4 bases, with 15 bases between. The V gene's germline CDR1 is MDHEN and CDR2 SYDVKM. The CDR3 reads CASSFRGGASTEAFF. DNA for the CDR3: TGTGCCAGCAGTTTCCGGGGGGGCGCCTCCACTGAAGCTTTCTTT.

The CDR3, as DNA: TGTGCCAGCAGTTACTGGGGGACTAGCGGAGCCAATGAGCAGTTCTTC. It yields the protein CASSYWGTSGANEQFF. The chain uses TRBV6-2 or TRBV6-3 and TRBJ2-1, with 11 bases fitting TRBD2. The CDR3 is 16 residues long. Germline CDR1 MNHEY, CDR2 SVGEGT. The junction had 5 bases not matched to a gene; V was cut back by 1 base and J by 6 bases.

The CDR3 spells CASSSGRLAGEKTHEQYF. The CDR3 bases are TGTGCCAGCAGCTCCGGCCGACTAGCGGGAGAAAAAACCCACGAGCAGTACTTC. This chain joins TRBV13 and TRBJ2-7; 12 nucleotides match TRBD2. Looked up from germline, CDR1 is PRHDT and CDR2 is FYEKMQ (reference sequence). This CDR3 is built from 18 residues. V lost 4 bases to trimming and J lost 5 bases; unmatched junction nucleotides: 15.

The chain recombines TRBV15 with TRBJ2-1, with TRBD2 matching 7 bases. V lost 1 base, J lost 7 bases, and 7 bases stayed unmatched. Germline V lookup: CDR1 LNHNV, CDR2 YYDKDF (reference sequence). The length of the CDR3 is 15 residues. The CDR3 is CATSRVSGLGNEQFF. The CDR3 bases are TGTGCCACCAGCAGAGTTAGCGGGCTTGGGAATGAGCAGTTCTTC.

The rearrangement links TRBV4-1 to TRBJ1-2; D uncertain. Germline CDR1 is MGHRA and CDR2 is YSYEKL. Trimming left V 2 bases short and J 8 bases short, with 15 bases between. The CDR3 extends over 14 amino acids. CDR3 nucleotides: TGCGCCAGCAGCCAACTCGGGGTGTCGGGGGGCTACACCTTC. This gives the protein CASSQLGVSGGYTF.

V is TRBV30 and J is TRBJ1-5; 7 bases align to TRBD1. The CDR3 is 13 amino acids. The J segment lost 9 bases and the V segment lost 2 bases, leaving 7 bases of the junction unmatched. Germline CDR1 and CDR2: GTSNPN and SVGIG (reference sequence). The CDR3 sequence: CAWSNRGTGPQHF. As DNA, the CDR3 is TGTGCCTGGAGTAACAGGGGAACGGGGCCCCAGCATTTT.

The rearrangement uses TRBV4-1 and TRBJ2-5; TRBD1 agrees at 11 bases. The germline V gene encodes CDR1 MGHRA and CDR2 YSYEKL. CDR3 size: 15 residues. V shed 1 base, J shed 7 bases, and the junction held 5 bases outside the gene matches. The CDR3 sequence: CASSQAGTGGGTQYF. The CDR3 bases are TGCGCCAGCAGCCAAGCAGGGACAGGGGGAGGGACCCAGTACTTC.

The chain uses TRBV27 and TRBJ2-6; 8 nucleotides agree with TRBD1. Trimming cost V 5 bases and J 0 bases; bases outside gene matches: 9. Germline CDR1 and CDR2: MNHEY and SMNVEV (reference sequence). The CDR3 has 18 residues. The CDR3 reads CASSPRGRGLSGANVLTF. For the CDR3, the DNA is TGTGCCAGCAGTCCCCGAGGCAGGGGGCTCTCTGGGGCCAACGTCCTGACTTTC.

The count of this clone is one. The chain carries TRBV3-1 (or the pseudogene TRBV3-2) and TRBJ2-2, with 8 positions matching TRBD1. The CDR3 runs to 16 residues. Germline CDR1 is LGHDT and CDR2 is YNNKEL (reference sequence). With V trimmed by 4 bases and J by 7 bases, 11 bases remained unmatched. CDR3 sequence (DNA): TGTGCCAGCAGCCCGCAGGGGGCGCTTCGGCGCGGGGAGCTGTTTTTT. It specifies CASSPQGALRRGELFF.

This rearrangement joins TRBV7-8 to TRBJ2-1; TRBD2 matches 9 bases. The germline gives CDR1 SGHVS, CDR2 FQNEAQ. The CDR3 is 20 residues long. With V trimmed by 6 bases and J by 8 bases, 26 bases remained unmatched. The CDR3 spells CASRPAGTSQVLSFSDEQFF. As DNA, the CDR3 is TGTGCCAGCAGACCGGCCGGGACTAGCCAAGTTCTTAGCTTTAGCGATGAGCAGTTCTTC.

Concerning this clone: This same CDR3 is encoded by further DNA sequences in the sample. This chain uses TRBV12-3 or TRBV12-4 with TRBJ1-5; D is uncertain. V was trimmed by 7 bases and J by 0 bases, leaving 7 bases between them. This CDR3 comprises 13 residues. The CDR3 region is CASTENSNQPQHF. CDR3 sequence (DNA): TGTGCCAGCACTGAGAATAGCAATCAGCCCCAGCATTTT.

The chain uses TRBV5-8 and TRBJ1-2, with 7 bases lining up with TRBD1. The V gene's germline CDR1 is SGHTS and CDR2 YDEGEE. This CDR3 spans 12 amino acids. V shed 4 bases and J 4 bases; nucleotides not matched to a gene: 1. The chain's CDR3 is CASSGTVYGYTF. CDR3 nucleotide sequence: TGTGCCAGCAGCGGGACAGTCTATGGCTACACCTTC.

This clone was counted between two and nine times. The CDR3 DNA reads as TGCGCCAGCAGCATGGCCGGTTCGGAGACCCAGTACTTC. This encodes CASSMAGSETQYF. The gene calls are TRBV5-1 and TRBJ2-5; D is unresolved. Germline values: CDR1 SGHRS, CDR2 YFSETQ. V shed 4 bases and J shed 5 bases, with 12 bases lying between them. CDR3 length: 13 residues.

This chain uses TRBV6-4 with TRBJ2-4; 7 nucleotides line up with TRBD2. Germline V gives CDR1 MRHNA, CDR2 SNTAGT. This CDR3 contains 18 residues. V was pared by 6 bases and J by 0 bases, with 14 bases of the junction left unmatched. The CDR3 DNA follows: TGTGCCAGCAGAGTGACTAGCAGAAACAATGTAGCCAAAAACATTCAGTACTTC. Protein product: CASRVTSRNNVAKNIQYF.

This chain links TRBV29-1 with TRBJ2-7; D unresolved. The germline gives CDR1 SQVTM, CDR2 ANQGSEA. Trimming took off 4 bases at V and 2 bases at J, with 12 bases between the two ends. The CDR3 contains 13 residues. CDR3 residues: CSVVWVRPYEQYF. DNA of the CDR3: TGCAGCGTTGTTTGGGTCAGGCCCTACGAGCAGTACTTC.

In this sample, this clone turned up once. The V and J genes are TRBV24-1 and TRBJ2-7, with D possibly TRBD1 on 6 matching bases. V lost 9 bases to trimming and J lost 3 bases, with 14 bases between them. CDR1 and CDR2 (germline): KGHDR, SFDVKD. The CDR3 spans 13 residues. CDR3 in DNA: TGTGCCACCTCCGGGACAATTAGCTACGAGCAGTACTTC. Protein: CATSGTISYEQYF.

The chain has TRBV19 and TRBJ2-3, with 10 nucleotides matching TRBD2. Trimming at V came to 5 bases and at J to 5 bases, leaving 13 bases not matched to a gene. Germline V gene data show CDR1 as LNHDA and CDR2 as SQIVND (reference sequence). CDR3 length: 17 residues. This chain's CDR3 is CASSSQPLAGAIDTQYF. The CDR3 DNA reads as TGTGCCAGTAGTTCGCAACCTCTAGCGGGAGCCATAGATACGCAGTATTTT.

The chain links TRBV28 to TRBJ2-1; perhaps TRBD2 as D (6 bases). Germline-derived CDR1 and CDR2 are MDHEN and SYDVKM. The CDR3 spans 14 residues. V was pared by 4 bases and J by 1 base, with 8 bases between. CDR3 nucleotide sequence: TGTGCCAGCAGTTCCGGACTATCCTACAATGAGCAGTTCTTC. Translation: CASSSGLSYNEQFF.

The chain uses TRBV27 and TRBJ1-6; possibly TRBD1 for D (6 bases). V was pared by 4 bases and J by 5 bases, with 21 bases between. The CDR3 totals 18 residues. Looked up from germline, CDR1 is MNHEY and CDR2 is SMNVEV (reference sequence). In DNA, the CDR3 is TGTGCCAGCAGTTCTCCCTTGGGCAGGGGCCGTCATAATTCACCCCTCCACTTT. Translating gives CASSSPLGRGRHNSPLHF.